The entry below describes one T cell receptor (beta chain). Its cognate antigen has yet to be identified. There are no base qualities to consult, and no much larger clone falls within one base. Enrolling through a virtual design, the prospective study's participants ranged in age from roughly 18 to 90 years and lived across 20 to 30 United States geographic areas. To assign participants to cohorts, the prospective study relied on clinical history that participants themselves reported in a screening survey and a study questionnaire. Mobile phlebotomists in the prospective study collected whole blood, serum and a nasopharyngeal or oropharyngeal swab from every participant. Additional blood draws and questionnaires over a 2-month period could optionally be provided by prospective study participants. Before DNA extraction, prospective study blood samples were shipped either frozen or at room temperature.

TCRbeta CDR3 regions were amplified from genomic DNA by means of the immunoSEQ Assay, a bias-controlled multiplex PCR. From the authors' description of their analysis: The number of nucleated cells in each sample was estimated by amplification of reference gene primers within the assay. To quantify the absolute abundance of each unique TCRbeta CDR3 rearrangement, sequence reads were collapsed and filtered. Productive Simpson clonality was computed per sample as the square root of Simpson's diversity index over productive rearrangements. Here the immuneACCESS table is served through TCRdb, limited to in-frame sequences with V and J called. Missing clones are a known gap in these copies; in checked studies unresolved V genes cover under half, and the rest lacks a known reason. Clone size and V and J calls were adopted from that table, with D and trimming inferred from the DNA. Across this sample there are some 190,000 clones, with 86% seen only once. The leading ten clones occupy 20% to 25% of the sample.

From cysteine to phenylalanine, the CDR3 is 14 amino acids long. Only the CDR3 part of the read is kept: 42 bases, read in frame from the first base. CDR1 and CDR2 (SEHNR, FQNEAQ) derive from the germline V gene (reference sequence). V sheds 5 bases and J sheds 5 bases, leaving 15 bases between their ends. This specimen belongs to a study of blood T cell repertoires in COVID-19 (dated by TCRdb to 2018 to 2020). Study-wide context: For ImmuneRACE Cohort 3, a participant was defined as recovered based on two consecutive negative NP/OP PCR tests, clearance by a healthcare professional, or resolution of symptoms. Samples covering the acute and convalescent phases of COVID-19 were provided by collaborators in the United States, Italy and Spain. The prospective study material was composed of cDNA or gDNA derived from T cells, B-cell-depleted T cells, or PBMCs. The dataset comprised deeply sampled blood TCRbeta repertoires from subjects exposed to, actively infected with, or recovered from COVID-19. The repertoires were made available in a free public database intended to serve as a resource for research on the immune response to SARS-CoV-2. Samples were obtained from the ongoing ImmuneRACE study (first 160 participants) and from some 1,200 subjects provided by 6 global collaborators. Nearly every sample came with metadata listing a de-identified subject ID, COVID-19 status, age in years and sex. Where HLA class I and class II types were available, the types were taken from metadata supplied by the sample provider, not from assay-based typing. Overall study outcomes, separate from this receptor: How much clinical and demographic metadata was included differed by source and by participant, and the metadata was provided uncurated.

The receptor chain draws on TRBV7-9 and TRBJ1-2; the D gene is perhaps TRBD1, from 6 matching bases. Source material: PBMCs or T cells enriched from blood (not recorded which). The TCR sequence derives from a woman aged 40 to 50 in a cohort exposed to, infected with or recovered from COVID-19 (not recorded which). The CDR3 sequence is CASSGGGQGYGYTF. The DNA sequence is TGTGCCAGCAGCGGTGGGGGCCAGGGGTATGGCTACACCTTC.